This T cell receptor (beta chain) was recovered during a study of T cell responses to AZD1222 COVID-19 vaccine. Study findings and constraints: Without day 14 samples, only post-peak T cell repertoires were studied. Following two doses of AZD1222, Spike-specific TCR breadth and depth rose.

Clones were sequenced by immunoSEQ multiplex PCR, and TCRdb holds only the in-frame ones, with some missing. The sample holds roughly 140,000 clones, around 91% seen once. In the case of this clone: Its target is unknown.

Germline V gives CDR1 ENHRY, CDR2 SYGVKD. After removal of 5 bases from V and 5 bases from J, the junction contained 6 bases not matched to a gene. This CDR3 has 14 amino acids. Whether given at about 4 or about 12 weeks, second doses were pooled. The source of this sequence is an adult who received the AZD1222 COVID-19 vaccine. Sequenced material: peripheral blood, taken 28 days after the second AZD1222 dose. The chain combines TRBV10-3 with TRBJ2-5; 9 bases line up with TRBD2. CDR3 amino acids: CAISTRTSAETQYF. The CDR3, as DNA: TGTGCCATCAGTACAAGGACTAGCGCGGAGACCCAGTACTTC.